Following are 9 T cell receptor beta chains from one sample sequenced in a study of blood T cell repertoires in COVID-19. Using immunoSEQ multiplex PCR, the repertoire was profiled, and TCRdb retains in-frame clones only, with some absent. This table has fewer than 75,000 clones, over 80% appearing once. Specimen: peripheral blood. The origin of the receptors is a man aged 45 to 65 with active COVID-19.

The V call is TRBV5-1, the J call TRBJ1-1; D is ambiguous. Per germline, CDR1 SGHRS and CDR2 YFSETQ. V gave up 0 bases and J gave up 6 bases, with 12 bases separating them. The CDR3 consists of 14 residues. The CDR3 DNA reads TGCGCCAGCAGCTTGGGCAGTCGGGTCTCTGAAGCTTTCTTT. It specifies CASSLGSRVSEAFF. The full variable domain, completed using reference TRBV5-1 and TRBJ1-1, is KAGVTQTPRYLIKTRGQQVTLSCSPISGHRSVSWYQQTPGQGLQFLFEYFSETQRNKGNFPGRFSGRQFSNSRSEMNVSTLELGDSALYLCASSLGSRVSEAFFGQGTRLTVV.

V usage is TRBV7-9 and J usage is TRBJ1-4, with 9 nucleotides matching TRBD1. The junction had 6 bases not matched to a gene; V was cut back by 5 bases and J by 2 bases. The CDR3 spans 16 residues. Germline assignment: CDR1 SEHNR and CDR2 FQNEAQ (reference sequence). CDR3 nucleotides: TGTGCCAGCAGCGCGGGACAGGGCTCGACTAATGAAAAACTGTTTTTT. Protein: CASSAGQGSTNEKLFF.

V gene TRBV28 combines with J gene TRBJ1-5; 7 bases are shared with TRBD1. Germline V gene sequence: CDR1 MDHEN, CDR2 SYDVKM. The CDR3 is 15 residues long. Trimming removed 5 bases from V and 6 bases from J; junction bases left unmatched: 10. The CDR3 here is CASSTTGALGQPQHF. Here the CDR3 DNA reads TGTGCCAGCAGTACAACAGGGGCGCTGGGTCAGCCCCAGCATTTT.

The rearrangement joins TRBV5-6 to TRBJ1-1; the match to TRBD1 covers 7 bases. J was trimmed by 4 bases and V by 2 bases; bases with no gene match: 5. The CDR3 contains 14 residues. In germline, CDR1 is SGHDT, CDR2 YYEEEE. CDR3 bases: TGTGCCAGCAGCTTTGACAGGGTCAGCACTGAAGCTTTCTTT. It translates to CASSFDRVSTEAFF.

V usage is TRBV15 and J usage is TRBJ1-4; no definite D call. Between the trimmed V and J ends, which lost 0 bases and 11 bases, there was a span of 10 bases. Looked up from germline, CDR1 is LNHNV and CDR2 is YYDKDF (reference sequence). The CDR3 contains 13 residues. The CDR3 DNA sequence: TGTGCCACCAGCAGAGATGGTACGGGGAAACTGTTTTTT. This translates into CATSRDGTGKLFF.

The rearrangement links TRBV6-4 to TRBJ2-2; D is possibly TRBD2 (6 bases). There are 14 residues in the CDR3. The germline CDR1 and CDR2 sequences are MRHNA and SNTAGT. Trimming stripped 5 bases from V and 1 base from J, with 8 bases between. For the CDR3, the DNA is TGTGCCAGCAGTCGGGACTGGAACACCGGGGAGCTGTTTTTT. This sequence encodes CASSRDWNTGELFF.

This clone came up once. This chain links TRBV28 with TRBJ2-7; possible D gene TRBD1, 5 bases. Germline lookup yields CDR1 MDHEN and CDR2 SYDVKM. The CDR3 is made up of 13 amino acids. V lost 9 bases to trimming and J lost 3 bases, with 15 bases between them. CDR3 nucleotide sequence: TGTGCCAGTAGAACAGGATTGTACTACGAGCAGTACTTC. Residues: CASRTGLYYEQYF.

This clone came up once. The chain carries TRBV5-5 and TRBJ2-3, with 7 bases lining up with TRBD1. The germline V gene encodes CDR1 SGHKS and CDR2 YYEKEE (reference sequence). The J segment lost 2 bases and the V segment lost 2 bases, leaving 5 bases of the junction unmatched. This CDR3 contains 15 residues. The CDR3 is CASSLTGTATDTQYF. The CDR3 region has the DNA TGTGCCAGCAGCTTAACCGGGACAGCCACAGATACGCAGTATTTT.

The rearrangement joins TRBV21-1 to TRBJ1-5; the DNA was not used to check the table's D call, TRBD1. TRBV21-1 is tagged as a pseudogene. The CDR3 covers 16 residues. The CDR3 bases are TGTGCCAGCAGCCCCGGCCAACAGGGGCTCAATCAGCCCCAGCATTTT. Its translation is CASSPGQQGLNQPQHF.